A single sample gave rise to the 27 T cell receptor beta chains below, sequenced in a study of neurological immune-mediated disorders. TCRdb independently ran MiXCR on the 5' RACE reads; one entry per CDR3 protein. Counted here are approximately 46,000 distinct CDR3 sequences, more than 8.5% occurring once; the ten biggest clones make up 1.6%. Noted time point: longitudinal time-point 1 (baseline). Sequencing input: PBMCs. These receptors were obtained from a woman aged 40 to 50 in good health.

This clonotype was found many times. The chain couples TRBV21-1 to TRBJ2-2; the tabulated D call, TRBD1, remains unverified against the DNA. TRBV21-1 is an annotated pseudogene. The length of the CDR3 is 19 residues. CDR3 region: CASSPTQGGKAKNTGELFF. The CDR3 DNA follows: TGTGCCAGCAGTCCCACCCAGGGGGGTAAGGCCAAGAACACCGGGGAGCTGTTTTTT.

A remark on this clonotype: Compared with germline, one end of the junction differs, possibly owing to a read error. The chain combines TRBV3-1 with TRBJ2-1, with D maybe TRBD1 (6 bases). CDR3 length equals 14 residues. Germline V gene data show CDR1 as LGHDT and CDR2 as YNNKEL (reference sequence). This CDR3 is CASSQRGFYNEQFF. As DNA, the CDR3 is TGTGCCAGCAGCCAGAGGGGGTTCTACAACGAGCAGTTCTTC.

This clonotype has a count of ten or more. This rearrangement joins TRBV6-2 or TRBV6-3 to TRBJ2-5; D is uncertain. V gave up 5 bases and J gave up 5 bases, with 6 bases separating them. Looked up from germline, CDR1 is MNHEY and CDR2 is SVGEGT. The CDR3 sequence is 11 residues long. CDR3 amino acids: CASSQSETQYF. CDR3 nucleotides: TGTGCCAGCAGTCAATCCGAGACCCAGTACTTC.

This clonotype was recorded many times. The chain has TRBV7-3 and TRBJ1-2; 7 bases fit TRBD1. Germline V CDR1 and CDR2: SGHTA, FQGTGA. V trimming: 3 bases; J trimming: 4 bases; junction bases outside the gene matches: 8. This CDR3 is 15 amino acids long. CDR3 DNA: TGTGCCAGCAGCTTGGGGGACAGTAGTCTCTATGGCTACACCTTC. Its translation is CASSLGDSSLYGYTF.

This clonotype occurred a few times. The chain couples TRBV7-2 to TRBJ1-1; D may be TRBD1 (5 bases). The CDR3 consists of 12 residues. V was shortened by 4 bases and J by 6 bases, with 9 bases between the two germline ends. Germline V lookup: CDR1 SGHTA, CDR2 FQGNSA. This chain's CDR3 is CASSSGGPEAFF. CDR3 nucleotide sequence: TGTGCCAGCAGCTCGGGGGGTCCTGAAGCTTTCTTT.

The sample holds one count of this clonotype. Possible read error: a much larger clone is one base away. CDR3 DNA sequence: TGCGCCATCAGCCCGGGACAGGGTGGTTATGGCTACACCTTC. Amino acids: CAISPGQGGYGYTF. The V call is TRBV5-1, the J call TRBJ1-2; 9 nucleotides match TRBD1. There are 14 residues in the CDR3. The germline V gene encodes CDR1 SGHRS and CDR2 YFSETQ.

As for this clonotype: This may be a read error, as it is one base from a much larger clone. V usage is TRBV7-2 and J usage is TRBJ1-3; D not resolved. CDR1 and CDR2 (germline): SGHTA, FQGNSA. V dropped 4 bases and J dropped 8 bases, with 15 bases sitting between them. The CDR3 contains 14 residues. The DNA of the CDR3 is TGTGCCAGCAGCTCCCGGGCCAGTGTAGACACCATATATTTT. Protein: CASSSRASVDTIYF.

This clonotype was seen ten or more times. The chain recombines TRBV6-2 or TRBV6-3 with TRBJ1-5, with 7 bases aligning to TRBD1. This CDR3 spans 12 amino acids. V lost 8 bases and J lost 6; bases outside the gene matches: 4. Germline-derived CDR1 and CDR2 are MNHEY and SVGEGT. CDR3 bases: TGTGCCAGCGGGACAGATGGTCAGCCCCAGCATTTT. It translates to CASGTDGQPQHF.

The chain couples TRBV5-1 to TRBJ1-2, with D maybe TRBD1 (5 bases). The germline V gene has CDR1 SGHRS and CDR2 YFSETQ. The germline V and J ends were trimmed by 4 bases and 8 bases, with 18 bases remaining between them. The CDR3 loop spans 14 amino acids. The CDR3 DNA is TGCGCCAGCAGCCCCCAAGCAGGGAGAAAAGGCTACACCTTC. Translation gives CASSPQAGRKGYTF. Full variable domain (outside the CDR3, taken from reference TRBV5-1 and TRBJ1-2): KAGVTQTPRYLIKTRGQQVTLSCSPISGHRSVSWYQQTPGQGLQFLFEYFSETQRNKGNFPGRFSGRQFSNSRSEMNVSTLELGDSALYLCASSPQAGRKGYTFGSGTRLTVV.

There are many counts of this clonotype. The rearrangement links TRBV5-6 to TRBJ2-7; 10 bases align to TRBD1. Germline V gene lookup returns CDR1 SGHDT and CDR2 YYEEEE. V was pared by 4 bases and J by 2 bases, with 9 bases of the junction left unmatched. The CDR3 has 16 amino acids. The CDR3 protein is CASSPPGQGIPYEQYF. In DNA, the CDR3 is TGTGCCAGCAGCCCTCCGGGACAGGGGATACCCTACGAGCAGTACTTC.

In this sample, this clonotype turned up many times. The genes are TRBV20-1 and TRBJ2-1, with TRBD1 as a possible D gene (6 bases). This CDR3 spans 14 amino acids. Germline CDR1 is DFQATT and CDR2 is SNEGSKA (reference sequence). V was cut by 0 bases and J by 12 bases, with 18 bases left in between. Here the CDR3 DNA reads TGCAGTGCTAGAGACGACAAGGGGGTTGGTGGGCAGTTCTTC. It translates to CSARDDKGVGGQFF.

This clonotype was recorded many times. Here the CDR3 DNA reads TGTGCCAGCAGCTTGTCCAGGACAGGTCAAGAGACCCAGTACTTC. It translates to CASSLSRTGQETQYF. The chain has TRBV5-6 and TRBJ2-5; 7 nucleotides match TRBD1. From germline, CDR1 is SGHDT and CDR2 YYEEEE. V lost 1 base and J lost 2; bases outside the gene matches: 5. The CDR3 totals 15 residues.

The table lists this clonotype with a few counts. The chain has TRBV7-3 and TRBJ2-7; D may be TRBD2 (7 bases). The CDR3 has 15 amino acids. Germline CDR1 SGHTA, CDR2 FQGTGA. V lost 5 bases, J lost 2 bases, and 16 bases lay in between. The CDR3 region has the DNA TGTGCCAGCAGCATATACGGGGGGCCCCCCTACGAGCAGTACTTC. Its translation: CASSIYGGPPYEQYF.

This clonotype was seen ten or more times. The chain couples TRBV12-3 or TRBV12-4 to TRBJ2-7, with a weak D call TRBD2 (6 bases). V lost 8 bases and J 5 bases, leaving 10 bases between the germline ends. This CDR3 has 11 amino acids. Here the CDR3 DNA reads TGTGCCAGCGGGACGGGGGACGAGCAGTACTTC. Translation gives CASGTGDEQYF.

The chain joins TRBV11-2 to TRBJ2-1; 9 bases are a match to TRBD2. The CDR3 is 19 amino acids. Germline CDR1 reads SGHAT; CDR2 reads FQNNGV. J lost 8 bases, V lost 3 bases, and 20 bases had no gene match. CDR3 sequence: CASSFLARLAGGALDEQFF. The DNA of the CDR3 is TGTGCCAGCAGCTTCCTGGCGAGACTGGCGGGGGGGGCCTTAGATGAGCAGTTCTTC.

This clonotype appeared many times. Sequence at one end of the junction differs from germline and may be a read error. The chain carries TRBV27 and TRBJ2-2, with unresolved D. CDR3 size: 12 residues. Germline values: CDR1 MNHEY, CDR2 SMNVEV (reference sequence). The CDR3: CASSFNTGELFF. As DNA, the CDR3 is TGCGCCAGCAGCTTCAACACCGGGGAGCTGTTTTTT.

Worth noting for this clonotype: Germline is not matched at one junction end, which may reflect a read error. This sequence joins TRBV12-3 or TRBV12-4 and TRBJ2-1, with a tentative D call TRBD2 (5 bases). The CDR3 spans 15 residues. CDR3 DNA: TGTGCCAGCAACCTCCTCGGAGGCCCCTACAATGAGCAGCTCTTC. This encodes CASNLLGGPYNEQLF.

V gene TRBV10-2 combines with J gene TRBJ2-1; no firm D call. The V gene's germline CDR1 is WSHSY and CDR2 SAAADI. The germline V and J ends were trimmed by 3 bases and 4 bases, with 7 bases remaining between them. CDR3 size: 13 residues. The CDR3 sequence is CASSDRVYNEQFF. As DNA, the CDR3 is TGCGCCAGCAGTGATAGGGTGTACAATGAGCAGTTCTTC.

This clonotype came up many times. The V and J genes are TRBV20-1 and TRBJ2-5; 8 bases fit TRBD1. V was pared by 3 bases and J by 5 bases, with 8 bases of the junction left unmatched. The CDR3 totals 14 residues. The germline V gene encodes CDR1 DFQATT and CDR2 SNEGSKA (reference sequence). CDR3 region: CSASQGAQSETQYF. CDR3 in DNA: TGCAGTGCTAGTCAGGGGGCGCAATCGGAGACCCAGTACTTC.

This chain connects TRBV5-4 to TRBJ2-1, with 9 bases aligning to TRBD2. The CDR3 is 15 residues long. V lost 2 bases, J lost 4 bases, and 4 bases stayed unmatched. CDR1 SGHNT and CDR2 YYREEE come from the germline V gene (reference sequence). CDR3 sequence reads: CASSFSAGGYNEQFF. DNA for the CDR3: TGTGCCAGCAGCTTTTCTGCGGGGGGGTACAATGAGCAGTTCTTC.

This clonotype was recorded at least ten times. This sequence joins TRBV9 and TRBJ1-1; possibly TRBD1 for D (6 bases). This CDR3 has 15 amino acids. The V and J ends lost 0 bases and 1 base respectively, with 10 bases between them. Germline-derived CDR1 and CDR2 are SGDLS and YYNGEE. The CDR3 DNA is TGTGCCAGCAGCGTAGGGGGGCACAGGAACACTGAAGCTTTCTTT. Translated: CASSVGGHRNTEAFF.

Ten or more counts support this clonotype. CDR3 nucleotides: TGCAGCGTTGAAGCGGGATCCCTCTTGGAGCAGTACTTC. It encodes CSVEAGSLLEQYF. The J gene is TRBJ2-7, the V gene TRBV29-1; possible D gene TRBD2, 5 bases. This CDR3 is 13 amino acids long. Germline assignment: CDR1 SQVTM and CDR2 ANQGSEA. The germline V and J ends were trimmed by 1 base and 7 bases, with 14 bases remaining between them.

A remark on this clonotype: Mismatch with germline at one junction end may stem from a read error. The genes are TRBV7-2 and TRBJ2-7; 10 bases match TRBD1. Germline V gene lookup returns CDR1 SGHTA and CDR2 FQGNSA. CDR3 length: 14 residues. The CDR3 DNA reads TGTGTCAGCAGCTTATACGGGACAGGGGCCAAGCAGTACTTC. This encodes CVSSLYGTGAKQYF.

At least ten counts were recorded for this clonotype. The V gene is TRBV7-9, the J gene TRBJ2-6; 8 nucleotides line up with TRBD1. The CDR3 spans 17 residues. The junction had 3 bases not matched to a gene; V was cut back by 1 base and J by 1 base. Per the germline V gene, CDR1 is SEHNR and CDR2 is FQNEAQ (reference sequence). CDR3 bases: TGTGCCAGCAGCTTAGGACAGGGGATTTCTGGGGCCAACGTCCTGACTTTC. It specifies CASSLGQGISGANVLTF.

This clonotype was observed many times. In nucleotides, the CDR3 is TGCGCCAGCAGCTTGGATGGGGGGGGAAGCAACATTCAGTACTTC. Its translation: CASSLDGGGSNIQYF. The chain carries TRBV5-1 and TRBJ2-4, with TRBD2 matching 7 bases. Germline assignment: CDR1 SGHRS and CDR2 YFSETQ. The CDR3 is 15 residues long. J lost 7 bases, V lost 0 bases, and 7 bases had no gene match. Based on the CDR3 plus reference TRBV5-1 and TRBJ2-4, the full variable domain is KAGVTQTPRYLIKTRGQQVTLSCSPISGHRSVSWYQQTPGQGLQFLFEYFSETQRNKGNFPGRFSGRQFSNSRSEMNVSTLELGDSALYLCASSLDGGGSNIQYFGAGTRLSVL.

This clonotype came up many times. The chain links TRBV5-1 to TRBJ1-2, with 7 positions matching TRBD1. This CDR3 is 14 amino acids long. Germline V gene sequence: CDR1 SGHRS, CDR2 YFSETQ. V dropped 3 bases and J dropped 6; count of bases not matched to a gene: 8. In DNA form, the CDR3 reads TGCGCCAGCAGCTGGAGCCGGGACAGCGATGGCTACACCTTC. It yields the protein CASSWSRDSDGYTF.

The rearrangement links TRBV20-1 to TRBJ2-1, with a weak D call TRBD1 (5 bases). Per germline, CDR1 DFQATT and CDR2 SNEGSKA (reference sequence). The CDR3 runs 15 residues. V dropped 0 bases and J dropped 6 bases, with 15 bases sitting between them. CDR3 DNA sequence: TGCAGTGCTAGAGATCGGGCGTGGGGCACCAATGAGCAGTTCTTC. Translating it yields CSARDRAWGTNEQFF.